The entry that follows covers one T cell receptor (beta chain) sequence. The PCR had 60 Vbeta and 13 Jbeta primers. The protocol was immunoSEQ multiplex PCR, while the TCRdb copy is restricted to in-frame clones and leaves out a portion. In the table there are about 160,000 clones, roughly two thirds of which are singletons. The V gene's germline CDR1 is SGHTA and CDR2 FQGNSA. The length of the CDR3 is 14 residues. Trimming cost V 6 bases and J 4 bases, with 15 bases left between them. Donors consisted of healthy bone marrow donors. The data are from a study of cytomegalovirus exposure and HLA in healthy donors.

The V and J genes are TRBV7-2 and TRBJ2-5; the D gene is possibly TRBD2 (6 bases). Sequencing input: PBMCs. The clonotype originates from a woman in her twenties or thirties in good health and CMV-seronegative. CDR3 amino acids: CASSHSGPGETQYF. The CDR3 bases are TGTGCCAGCAGTCATAGCGGTCCTGGAGAGACCCAGTACTTC.